The source of this TCR beta chain is a study of shared clonotypes between healthy human individuals. About this clone itself: Its antigen is not identified.

Genomic DNA per cell subset filled all wells of several immunoSEQ plates. Assay used: immunoSEQ multiplex PCR; TCRdb lists only in-frame clones, some missing. The sample carries some 240,000 clones, 50% to 75% recorded once. The V gene lost 5 bases and the J gene lost 8 bases, with 12 bases spanning the gap. The CDR3 is made up of 13 amino acids. Germline loops: CDR1 SGHTA, CDR2 FQGTGA. General study results and limits: Non-shared clonotypes had lower generation probabilities than those shared by all four donors. Naive CD4 clonotype sharing across a few donors was about 5%. Compared with memory subsets, naive subsets generally had larger estimated richness.

The gene calls are TRBV7-3 and TRBJ1-4, with D unresolved. This TCR was recovered from a man aged 30 to 39 in good health. Input material: memory CD4+ T cells sorted from blood. Subset given: CD45RA-negative fraction. DNA of the CDR3: TGTGCCAGCAGCCCCGGGGTAGGGGAAAAACTGTTTTTT. This sequence encodes CASSPGVGEKLFF.